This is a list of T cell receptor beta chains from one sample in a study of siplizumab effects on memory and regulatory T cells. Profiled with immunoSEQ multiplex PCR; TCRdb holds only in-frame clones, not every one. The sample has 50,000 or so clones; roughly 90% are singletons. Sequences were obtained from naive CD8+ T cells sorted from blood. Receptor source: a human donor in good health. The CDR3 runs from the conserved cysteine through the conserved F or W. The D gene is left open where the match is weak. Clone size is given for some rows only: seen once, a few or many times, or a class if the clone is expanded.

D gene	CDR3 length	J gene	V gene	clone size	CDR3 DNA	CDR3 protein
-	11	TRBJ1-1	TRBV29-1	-	TGCAGCGTCCGGACCGTAACTGAAGCTTTCTTT	CSVRTVTEAFF
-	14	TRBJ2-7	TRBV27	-	TGTGCCAGCAGTTCACAGGACTCTCAGTACGAGCAGTACTTC	CASSSQDSQYEQYF
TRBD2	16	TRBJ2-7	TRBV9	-	TGTGCCAGCAGCGTAGGACTAGCGGGAGGTACCTACGAGCAGTACTTC	CASSVGLAGGTYEQYF
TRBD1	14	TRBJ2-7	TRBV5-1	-	TGCGCCAGCAGCTCCGGGACAGGGCCCTACGAGCAGTACTTC	CASSSGTGPYEQYF
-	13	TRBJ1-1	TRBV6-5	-	TGTGCCAGCAGTTACTCGGGATTCGCTGAAGCTTTCTTT	CASSYSGFAEAFF
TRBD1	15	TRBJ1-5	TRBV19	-	TGTGCCAGTAGTGTGGGACAGGGGATAAATCAGCCCCAGCATTTT	CASSVGQGINQPQHF
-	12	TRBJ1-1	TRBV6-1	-	TGTGCCAGCAGGACCTTTAGGGCTGAAGCTTTCTTT	CASRTFRAEAFF
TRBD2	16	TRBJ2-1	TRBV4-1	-	TGCGCCAGCAGTTTTTCCAGCGGGAGGGCCGGCAATGAGCAGTTCTTC	CASSFSSGRAGNEQFF
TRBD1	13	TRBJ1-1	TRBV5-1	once	TGCGCCAGCAGCCAGGGGGGGAACACTGAAGCTTTCTTT	CASSQGGNTEAFF
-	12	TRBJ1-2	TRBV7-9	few	TGTGCCACCCGGGGAGGGGATATAGGCTACACCTTC	CATRGGDIGYTF
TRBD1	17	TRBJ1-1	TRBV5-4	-	TGTGCCAGCAGCCCCACCCTAGGACAGGGCGCCGGCACTGAAGCTTTCTTT	CASSPTLGQGAGTEAFF
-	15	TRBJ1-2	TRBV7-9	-	TGTGCCAGCAGCTTAATGGGGCAAGATAACTATGGCTACACCTTC	CASSLMGQDNYGYTF
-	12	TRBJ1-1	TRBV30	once	TGTGCCTGGAGCATAGGAAACACTGAAGCTTTCTTT	CAWSIGNTEAFF
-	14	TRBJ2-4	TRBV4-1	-	TGCGCCAGCAGCCAGACTAGAGCCACAAACATTCAGTACTTC	CASSQTRATNIQYF
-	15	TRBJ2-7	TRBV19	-	TGTGCCAGTAGTATAGGGACCGGGGGGCAGTACGAGCAGTACTTC	CASSIGTGGQYEQYF
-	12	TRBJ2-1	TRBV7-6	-	TGTGCCAGCAGCTTAAACGGCGGTGAGCAGTTCTTC	CASSLNGGEQFF
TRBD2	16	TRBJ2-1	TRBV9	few	TGTGCCAGCAGCTTAAGACTAGCGGGGAGATACAATGAGCAGTTCTTC	CASSLRLAGRYNEQFF
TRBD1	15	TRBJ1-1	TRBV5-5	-	TGTGCCAGCAGCTTGCAGGAGGGGGCCCCCACTGAAGCTTTCTTT	CASSLQEGAPTEAFF
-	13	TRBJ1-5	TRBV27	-	TGTGCCAGCAGTCCCCCAGGGTTTCAGCCCCAGCATTTT	CASSPPGFQPQHF
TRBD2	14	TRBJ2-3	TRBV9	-	TGTGCCAGCAGCCCAGCGGGGGGGTCAGATACGCAGTATTTT	CASSPAGGSDTQYF
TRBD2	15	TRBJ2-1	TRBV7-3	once	TGTGCCAGCAGCGGTAGCGGGAGTGCTTACAATGAGCAGTTCTTC	CASSGSGSAYNEQFF
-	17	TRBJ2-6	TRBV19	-	TGTGCCAGTAGTATAGGGGCCGGATCCTCTGGGGCCAACGTCCTGACTTTC	CASSIGAGSSGANVLTF
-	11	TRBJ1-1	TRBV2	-	TGTGCCGGACAGAGCCTTACTGAAGCTTTCTTT	CAGQSLTEAFF
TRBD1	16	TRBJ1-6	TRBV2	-	TGTGCCAGCAGTGAAGCGCAAAGGGGGCCAGGGTCACCCCTCCACTTT	CASSEAQRGPGSPLHF
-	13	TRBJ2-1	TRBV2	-	TGTGCCAGCAGTGATGTCGTAAACAATGAGCAGTTCTTC	CASSDVVNNEQFF
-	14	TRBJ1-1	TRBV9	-	TGTGCCAGCAGCGTAGCCGGGGTCGACACTGAAGCTTTCTTT	CASSVAGVDTEAFF
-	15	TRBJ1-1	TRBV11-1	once	TGTGCCAGCAGCCCCCGCGAGGGACAGAACACTGAAGCTTTCTTT	CASSPREGQNTEAFF
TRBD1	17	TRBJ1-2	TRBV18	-	TGTGCCAGCTCACCCAAAGCGAGACAGGGGGCCGACTATGGCTACACCTTC	CASSPKARQGADYGYTF
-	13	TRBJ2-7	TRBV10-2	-	TGCGCCAGCAGTACGGGAAGCGGCTACGAGCAGTACTTC	CASSTGSGYEQYF
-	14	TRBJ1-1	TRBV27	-	TGTGCCAGCAGTTTGAATCCCGAGAACACTGAAGCTTTCTTT	CASSLNPENTEAFF
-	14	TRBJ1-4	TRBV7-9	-	TGTGCCAGCAGCCGACAGTCAACTAATGAAAAACTGTTTTTT	CASSRQSTNEKLFF
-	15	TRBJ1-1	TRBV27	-	TGTGCCAGCAGTTTATTCGGGGTGACGAACACTGAAGCTTTCTTT	CASSLFGVTNTEAFF
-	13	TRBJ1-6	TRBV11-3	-	TGTGCCAGCAGCTTGGGCAGTAATTCACCCCTCCACTTT	CASSLGSNSPLHF
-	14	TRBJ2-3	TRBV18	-	TGTGCCAGCTCACCTGGCCCAGGGCCAGATACGCAGTATTTT	CASSPGPGPDTQYF
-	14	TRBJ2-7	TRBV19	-	TGTGCCAGTACCCCTACCGTAAAAACCTCCGAGCAGTACTTC	CASTPTVKTSEQYF
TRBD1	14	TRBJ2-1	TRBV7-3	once	TGTGCCAGCAGCTCCGGGACAGGGTACAATGAGCAGTTCTTC	CASSSGTGYNEQFF
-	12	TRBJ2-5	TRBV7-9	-	TGTGCCAGCAGCTTTCTCCAAGAGACCCAGTACTTC	CASSFLQETQYF
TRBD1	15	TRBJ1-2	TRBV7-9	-	TGTGCCAGCAGCAAAGATACAGGGGGCGAAAGTGGCTACACCTTC	CASSKDTGGESGYTF
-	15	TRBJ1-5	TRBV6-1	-	TGTGCCAGCAGCCCCCAGAGGGGCAGCAATCAGCCCCAGCATTTT	CASSPQRGSNQPQHF
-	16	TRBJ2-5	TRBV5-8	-	TGTGCCAGCAGCTATAGACTAGGTCGGCACCAAGAGACCCAGTACTTC	CASSYRLGRHQETQYF
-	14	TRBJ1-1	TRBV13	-	TGTGCCAGCAGCTTAGGTCCGGGGAACACTGAAGCTTTCTTT	CASSLGPGNTEAFF
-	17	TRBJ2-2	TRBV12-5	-	TGTGCTAGTGGTTTGGTACCTGTGGCAGATAACACCGGGGAGCTGTTTTTT	CASGLVPVADNTGELFF
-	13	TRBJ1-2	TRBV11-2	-	TGTGCCAGCAGCTTTGGGGGGGCTGAAGGCTACACCTTC	CASSFGGAEGYTF